Shown below are 21 T cell receptor beta chains from a single sample sequenced in a study of shared clonotypes between healthy human individuals (dated by TCRdb to between 2020 and 2021). The method was the immunoSEQ multiplex PCR assay. TCRdb stores this immuneACCESS table with in-frame sequences only. Part of the clones is absent; in the studies checked, under half of the shortfall reflects unresolved V genes, and no reason is known for the rest. The sample records roughly 1,000,000 clones, more than 75% of which are singletons. The top ten clones comprise around 0.6% of the sample. Material: memory CD4+ T cells from PBMCs. What this sample's cell subset or site label stands for: CD45RA-negative fraction. The receptors stem from a man between 18 and 29 years old in good health. Some clones in this sample may be carry-over from other donors' samples.

The rearrangement joins TRBV5-1 to TRBJ2-1, with a weak D call TRBD2 (5 bases). Germline CDR1 SGHRS, CDR2 YFSETQ. V lost 0 bases to trimming and J lost 7 bases, with 14 bases between them. The CDR3 covers 15 residues. The CDR3 loop reads CASSLAVGAGNEQFF. In DNA form, the CDR3 reads TGCGCCAGCAGCTTGGCCGTGGGAGCTGGGAATGAGCAGTTCTTC.

A note on this clone: The same CDR3 can be traced to other DNA sequences in this sample. V is TRBV5-6 and J is TRBJ1-1; D is undetermined. From germline, CDR1 is SGHDT and CDR2 YYEEEE. CDR3 length equals 13 residues. V lost 5 bases and J lost 1, with 9 bases in between. CDR3 protein: CASSGLTNTEAFF. DNA of the CDR3: TGTGCCAGCAGTGGATTGACGAACACTGAAGCTTTCTTT.

CDR3 coding DNA: TGCAGCGTGGGGGGCATGCTGAACACTGAAGCTTTCTTT. Its protein is CSVGGMLNTEAFF. This chain uses TRBV29-1 with TRBJ1-1; possibly TRBD1 for D (6 bases). CDR3 length: 13 amino acids. CDR1 and CDR2 from the germline V gene are SQVTM and ANQGSEA. Trimming left V 6 bases short and J 0 bases short, with 11 bases between. Filled out from reference TRBV29-1 and TRBJ1-1, the complete variable domain reads SAVISQKPSRDICQRGTSLTIQCQVDSQVTMMFWYRQQPGQSLTLIATANQGSEATYESGFVIDKFPISRPNLTFSTLTVSNMSPEDSSIYLCSVGGMLNTEAFFGQGTRLTVV.

The rearrangement uses TRBV12-5 and TRBJ1-2; 7 nucleotides align to TRBD1. CDR3 length equals 12 residues. Germline CDR1 reads LGHNT; CDR2 reads FRNRAP. V lost 9 bases to trimming and J lost 8 bases; unmatched junction nucleotides: 9. In DNA, the CDR3 is TGTGCTAGCAACGGGCAGGGGGACGGCTACACCTTC. Its translation is CASNGQGDGYTF.

This clone was detected many times. The same CDR3 also results from other DNA sequences found in this sample. The chain uses TRBV7-8 and TRBJ2-7; 9 bases map to TRBD1. V was clipped by 5 bases and J by 5 bases; unmatched bases: 7. The V gene's germline CDR1 is SGHVS and CDR2 FQNEAQ. The CDR3 extends over 14 amino acids. The CDR3 is CASSIRDRVHEQYF. Here the CDR3 DNA reads TGTGCCAGCAGCATCCGGGACAGGGTCCACGAGCAGTACTTC.

The chain has TRBV30 and TRBJ2-2; 7 bases are shared with TRBD1. Germline CDR1 reads GTSNPN; CDR2 reads SVGIG (reference sequence). V lost 3 bases to trimming and J lost 7 bases; unmatched junction nucleotides: 8. The CDR3 sequence is 14 residues long. The DNA of the CDR3 is TGTGCCTGGAGAAAGACAGGGTCTATCGGGGAGCTGTTTTTT. The encoded protein is CAWRKTGSIGELFF. Full variable domain (outside the CDR3, taken from reference TRBV30 and TRBJ2-2): SQTIHQWPATLVQPVGSPLSLECTVEGTSNPNLYWYRQAAGRGLQLLFYSVGIGQISSEVPQNLSASRPQDRQFILSSKKLLLSDSGFYLCAWRKTGSIGELFFGEGSRLTVL.

The rearrangement joins TRBV5-1 to TRBJ2-1; unclear D gene. The CDR3 runs to 12 residues. Between the trimmed V and J ends, which lost 6 bases and 8 bases, there was a span of 12 bases. Per germline, CDR1 SGHRS and CDR2 YFSETQ. The CDR3 loop reads CASNSISDEQFF. As DNA, the CDR3 is TGCGCCAGCAACTCGATAAGCGATGAGCAGTTCTTC.

The CDR3 nucleotides are TGTGCCAGCAGCGCGGCTTGGGGGTTTGGCTACACCTTC. Translated: CASSAAWGFGYTF. The V call is TRBV14, the J call TRBJ1-2; D might be TRBD1 (5 bases). This CDR3 has 13 residues. Germline V lookup: CDR1 SGHDN, CDR2 FVKESK. The V and J ends lost 5 bases and 7 bases respectively, with 14 bases between them.

This clone was observed a few times. The chain links TRBV20-1 to TRBJ1-4; D gene unclear. The CDR3 has 11 amino acids. With 2 bases removed from V and 4 bases from J, the gap between germline ends came to 2 bases. Germline CDR1 reads DFQATT; CDR2 reads SNEGSKA (reference sequence). CDR3 nucleotides: TGCAGTGCTAGACATAATGAAAAACTGTTTTTT. It encodes CSARHNEKLFF.

The rearrangement joins TRBV30 to TRBJ2-1; 8 bases line up with TRBD2. This CDR3 is built from 14 residues. CDR1 GTSNPN and CDR2 SVGIG come from the germline V gene (reference sequence). Unmatched junction bases numbered 3, after V lost 3 bases and J lost 2 bases. In nucleotides, the CDR3 is TGTGCCTGGAGCGCGGGAGGTACCTACAATGAGCAGTTCTTC. It specifies CAWSAGGTYNEQFF.

This clone was seen only a few times. The chain recombines TRBV9 with TRBJ2-7; TRBD1 matches at 7 bases. The germline V gene encodes CDR1 SGDLS and CDR2 YYNGEE. The length of the CDR3 is 12 residues. V was clipped by 4 bases and J by 6 bases; unmatched bases: 4. The CDR3 loop reads CASSSGGTEQYF. The CDR3 DNA is TGTGCCAGCAGCTCAGGGGGTACCGAGCAGTACTTC.

The chain has TRBV19 and TRBJ2-5, with 7 bases aligning to TRBD1. The germline CDR1 and CDR2 sequences are LNHDA and SQIVND (reference sequence). With 9 bases clipped from V and 2 bases from J, the junction kept 9 bases outside the gene matches. The CDR3 consists of 14 residues. Written as DNA, the CDR3 is TGTGCCAGCAGAAACAGGGGTTGGCAAGAGACCCAGTACTTC. Protein sequence: CASRNRGWQETQYF.

This clone was observed a single time. The chain employs TRBV7-9 and TRBJ2-7; 16 bases are shared with TRBD2. Trimming cost V 1 base and J 2 bases; bases outside gene matches: 5. Germline V gene data show CDR1 as SEHNR and CDR2 as FQNEAQ (reference sequence). There are 18 residues in the CDR3. Written as DNA, the CDR3 is TGTGCCAGCAGCTTAGTACCGGGACTAGCGGGAGGGGCCTACGAGCAGTACTTC. It is translated as CASSLVPGLAGGAYEQYF.

The V and J genes are TRBV18 and TRBJ1-5, with TRBD1 matching over 8 bases. Trimming cost V 0 bases and J 7 bases; bases outside gene matches: 5. This CDR3 is built from 15 residues. CDR1 and CDR2 from the germline V gene are KGHSH and LQKENI. CDR3 DNA: TGTGCCAGCTCACCACCGTATGACAGGGGACAGCCCCAGCATTTT. It translates to CASSPPYDRGQPQHF. Complete variable domain (other parts from reference TRBV18 and TRBJ1-5): NAGVMQNPRHLVRRRGQEARLRCSPMKGHSHVYWYRQLPEEGLKFMVYLQKENIIDESGMPKERFSAEFPKEGPSILRIQQVVRGDSAAYFCASSPPYDRGQPQHFGDGTRLSIL.

Note on this clone: It is likely a read error: a sequence one base away is far more abundant. This specimen includes other DNA sequences encoding the same CDR3. The J gene is TRBJ1-1, the V gene TRBV6-5; tentatively, D is TRBD1 (5 bases). There are 13 residues in the CDR3. The V gene's germline CDR1 is MNHEY and CDR2 SVGAGI. Trimming cost V 5 bases and J 7 bases, with 14 bases left between them. Here the CDR3 reads CASSRPGTDEAFF. DNA for the CDR3: TGTGCCAGCAGTCGACCCGGGACGGATGAAGCTTTCTTT.

The V call is TRBV28, the J call TRBJ2-7; 7 bases match TRBD1. V gave up 4 bases and J gave up 7 bases; unmatched junction bases: 4. The CDR3 contains 12 residues. Germline CDR1 reads MDHEN; CDR2 reads SYDVKM. DNA for the CDR3: TGTGCCAGCAGTTACACACAGGGGGAGCAGTACTTC. Protein sequence: CASSYTQGEQYF.

The chain links TRBV29-1 to TRBJ2-7, with 7 bases identical to TRBD2. Unmatched junction bases numbered 9, after V lost 7 bases and J lost 0 bases. From germline, CDR1 is SQVTM and CDR2 ANQGSEA. The CDR3 has 14 amino acids. CDR3: CSAGGTGTSYEQYF. In DNA, the CDR3 is TGCAGCGCGGGAGGTACCGGGACCTCCTACGAGCAGTACTTC.

This CDR3 is CASKESGFSEAFF. DNA of the CDR3: TGTGCCAGCAAGGAATCGGGGTTTTCTGAAGCTTTCTTT. The chain combines TRBV2 with TRBJ1-1; no definite D call. There are 13 residues in the CDR3. Per the germline V gene, CDR1 is SNHLY and CDR2 is FYNNEI. V lost 7 bases to trimming and J lost 6 bases, with 15 bases between them.

As for this clone: Since a far larger clone is one base different, this is likely a read error. Other DNA sequences within the sample encode an identical CDR3. The V call is TRBV30, the J call TRBJ1-1; perhaps TRBD1 as D (5 bases). The CDR3 sequence is 16 residues long. The germline gives CDR1 GTSNPN, CDR2 SVGIG (reference sequence). The CDR3: CAWSAFWGGMNTEAFF. CDR3 bases: TGTGCCTGGAGCGCTTTTTGGGGGGGAATGAACACTGAAGCATTCTTT.

CDR3 in amino acids: CASSSTSGGNEQFF. The DNA of the CDR3 is TGTGCCAGCAGCTCGACTAGCGGGGGCAATGAGCAGTTCTTC. The V gene is TRBV11-2, the J gene TRBJ2-1, with 12 bases that match TRBD2. The germline V gene has CDR1 SGHAT and CDR2 FQNNGV. Trimming took 4 bases from V and 6 from J; bases not matched to a gene: 1. This CDR3 is 14 amino acids long.

The gene calls are TRBV5-4 and TRBJ2-5; the match to TRBD1 covers 7 bases. V was pared by 2 bases and J by 5 bases, with 3 bases of the junction left unmatched. The CDR3 covers 13 residues. Germline-derived CDR1 and CDR2 are SGHNT and YYREEE (reference sequence). CDR3 residues: CASSLQGWETQYF. In nucleotides, the CDR3 is TGTGCCAGCAGCTTACAGGGGTGGGAGACCCAGTACTTC. The full variable domain, completed using reference TRBV5-4 and TRBJ2-5, is ETGVTQSPTHLIKTRGQQVTLRCSSQSGHNTVSWYQQALGQGPQFIFQYYREEENGRGNFPPRFSGLQFPNYSSELNVNALELDDSALYLCASSLQGWETQYFGPGTRLLVL.